The 5 T cell receptor beta chains presented below share a single source sample, sequenced in a study of post-analysis software for immune sequencing data. Study-level findings and limits: The five TRBV segments detected at higher frequency in patients than in controls included TRBV5-6, TRBV5-1 and TRBV20-1.

These receptors have no known antigen. Presence of unique molecular identifiers characterized the TCR beta cDNA libraries. TCRdb reprocessed the PCR reads with MiXCR, giving one entry per CDR3 protein. There are some 800,000 distinct CDR3 sequences in the sample; 40% to 55% occur only once, and roughly 4.9% lies in the top ten. Sequenced: blood. These TCRs come from a girl between 10 and 17 years old with multiple sclerosis.

The chain combines TRBV15 with TRBJ2-1, with 7 bases that match TRBD2. V shed 6 bases and J 0 bases; nucleotides not matched to a gene: 5. Germline V gene data show CDR1 as LNHNV and CDR2 as YYDKDF (reference sequence). The CDR3 extends over 15 amino acids. CDR3 sequence reads: CATRGTTSSYNEQFF. CDR3 DNA: TGTGCCACCAGGGGGACTACGAGCTCCTACAATGAGCAGTTCTTC.

The chain carries TRBV7-9 and TRBJ2-1; D unresolved. CDR1 is SEHNR, CDR2 FQNEAQ, per germline (reference sequence). This CDR3 is built from 13 residues. Trimming left V 1 base short and J 9 bases short, with 10 bases between. For the CDR3, the DNA is TGTGCCAGCAGCTTAGATCCAGTTGGTGAGCAGTTCTTC. Translated, it gives CASSLDPVGEQFF.

This rearrangement joins TRBV9 to TRBJ2-3; no reliable D call. The length of the CDR3 is 15 residues. Per germline, CDR1 SGDLS and CDR2 YYNGEE. V shed 3 bases and J shed 1 base, with 12 bases lying between them. In nucleotides, the CDR3 is TGTGCCAGCAGCGGAGACGGCTCCGGCACAGATACGCAGTATTTT. Its protein is CASSGDGSGTDTQYF.

The J gene is TRBJ2-7, the V gene TRBV6-5, with 9 nucleotides matching TRBD1. CDR1 is MNHEY and CDR2 is SVGAGI in the germline V gene. The junction had 10 bases not matched to a gene; V was cut back by 6 bases and J by 10 bases. This CDR3 contains 13 residues. In DNA form, the CDR3 reads TGTGCCAGCAGCCGCGGGACAGGGTCTTCTCAGTACTTC. Translated, it gives CASSRGTGSSQYF.

This clonotype has only a few counts. The chain has TRBV29-1 and TRBJ2-7; D uncertain. Germline values: CDR1 SQVTM, CDR2 ANQGSEA. Trimming left V 2 bases short and J 2 bases short, with 13 bases between. CDR3 length equals 14 residues. CDR3 sequence: CSVEPRTDTYEQYF. As DNA, the CDR3 is TGCAGCGTTGAACCCCGGACGGATACCTACGAGCAGTACTTC.